This T cell receptor (beta chain) was recovered during a study of T cell clones after liver transplantation. Study in general: Patients counted as tolerant after at least one year off all immunosuppression, enzymes not exceeding twice normal. Blood was drawn pre-transplant, before withdrawal, and after full or failed withdrawal. Findings of the study overall: Compared with third party-reactive sequences, donor-reactive ones declined more, independent of withdrawal success.

Sorting of unstimulated PBMCs yielded separate CD3+CD4+ and CD3+CD8+ fractions. V was pared by 5 bases and J by 3 bases, with 14 bases between. The CDR3 is made up of 15 amino acids. Germline V gene data show CDR1 as SGHVS and CDR2 as FQNEAQ. TCRdb's copy holds only in-frame clones and misses some; the assay was immunoSEQ multiplex PCR. The table records 68,000 or so clones, almost 95% of them present only once. To note about this clone: Its antigen remains unidentified.

This sequence joins TRBV7-8 and TRBJ1-5; D is perhaps TRBD1 (5 bases). The origin of this receptor is a human patient who received a liver transplant. Some T cells may be the graft donor's. The sequenced sample was CD4+ T cells from blood, obtained about 27 months after liver transplant. CDR3 sequence (DNA): TGTGCCAGCAGCCTCCGTGTAGGGGCCAATCAGCCCCAGCATTTT. This encodes CASSLRVGANQPQHF.